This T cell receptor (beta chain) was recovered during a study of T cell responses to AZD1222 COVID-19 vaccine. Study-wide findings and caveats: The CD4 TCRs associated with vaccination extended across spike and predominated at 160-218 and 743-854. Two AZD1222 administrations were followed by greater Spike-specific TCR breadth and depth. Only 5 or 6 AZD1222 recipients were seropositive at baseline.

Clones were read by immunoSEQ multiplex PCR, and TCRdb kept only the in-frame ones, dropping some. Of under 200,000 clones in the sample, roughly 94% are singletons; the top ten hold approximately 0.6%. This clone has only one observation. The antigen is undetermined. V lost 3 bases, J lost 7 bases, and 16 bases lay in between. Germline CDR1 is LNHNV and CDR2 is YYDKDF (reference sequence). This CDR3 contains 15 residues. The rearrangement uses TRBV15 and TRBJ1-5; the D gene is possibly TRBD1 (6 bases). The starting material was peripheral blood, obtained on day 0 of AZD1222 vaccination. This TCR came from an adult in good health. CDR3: CATSRFRTELQPQHF. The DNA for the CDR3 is TGTGCCACCAGCAGGTTCCGGACAGAACTCCAGCCCCAGCATTTT. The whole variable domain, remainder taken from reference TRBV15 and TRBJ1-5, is DAMVIQNPRYQVTQFGKPVTLSCSQTLNHNVMYWYQQKSSQAPKLLFHYYDKDFNNEADTPDNFQSRRPNTSFCFLDIRSPGLGDTAMYLCATSRFRTELQPQHFGDGTRLSIL.